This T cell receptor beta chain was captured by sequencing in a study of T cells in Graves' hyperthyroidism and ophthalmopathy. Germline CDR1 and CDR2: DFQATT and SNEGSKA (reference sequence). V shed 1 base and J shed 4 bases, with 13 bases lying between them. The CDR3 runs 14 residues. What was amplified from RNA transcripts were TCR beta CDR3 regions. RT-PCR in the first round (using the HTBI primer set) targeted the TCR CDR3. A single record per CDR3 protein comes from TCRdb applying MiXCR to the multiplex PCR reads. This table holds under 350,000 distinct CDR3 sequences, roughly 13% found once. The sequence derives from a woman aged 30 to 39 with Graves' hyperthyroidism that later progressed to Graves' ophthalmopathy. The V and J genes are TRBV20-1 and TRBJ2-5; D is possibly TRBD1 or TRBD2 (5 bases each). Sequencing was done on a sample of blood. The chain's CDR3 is CSARASGGRETQYF. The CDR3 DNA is TGCAGTGCTAGAGCTTCTGGGGGAAGAGAGACCCAGTACTTC.